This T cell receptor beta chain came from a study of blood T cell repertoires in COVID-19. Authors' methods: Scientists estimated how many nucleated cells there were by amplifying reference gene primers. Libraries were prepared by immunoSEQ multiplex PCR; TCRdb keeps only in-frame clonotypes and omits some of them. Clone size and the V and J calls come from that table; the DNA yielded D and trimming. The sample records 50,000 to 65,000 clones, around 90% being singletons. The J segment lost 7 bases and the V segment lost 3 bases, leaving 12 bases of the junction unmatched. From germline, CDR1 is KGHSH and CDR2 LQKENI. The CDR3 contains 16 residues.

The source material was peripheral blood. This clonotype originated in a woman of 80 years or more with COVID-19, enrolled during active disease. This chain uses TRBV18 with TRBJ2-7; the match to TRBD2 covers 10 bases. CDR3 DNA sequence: TGTGCCAGCTCACCCCAACTAGCGGGGCGCTCTGGGGAGCAGTACTTC. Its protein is CASSPQLAGRSGEQYF.